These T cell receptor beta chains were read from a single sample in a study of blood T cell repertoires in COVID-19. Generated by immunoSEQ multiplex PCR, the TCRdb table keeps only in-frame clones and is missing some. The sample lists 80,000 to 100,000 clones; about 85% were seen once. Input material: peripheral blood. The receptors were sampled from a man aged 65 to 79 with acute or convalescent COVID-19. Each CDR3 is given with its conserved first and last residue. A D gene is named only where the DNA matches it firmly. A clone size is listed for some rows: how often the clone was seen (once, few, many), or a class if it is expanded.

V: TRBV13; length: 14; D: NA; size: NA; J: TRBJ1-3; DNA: TGTGCCAGCAGCTTGGGGCTTTTGGGAAACACCATATATTTT; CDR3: CASSLGLLGNTIYF
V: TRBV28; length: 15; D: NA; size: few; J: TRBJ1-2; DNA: TGTGCCAGCGTCCAAAGAGGGCTCCGTAACTATGGCTACACCTTC; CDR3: CASVQRGLRNYGYTF
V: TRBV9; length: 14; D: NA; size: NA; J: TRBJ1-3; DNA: TGTGCCAGCAGCGTCACAGGGTTCGGAAACACCATATATTTT; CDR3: CASSVTGFGNTIYF
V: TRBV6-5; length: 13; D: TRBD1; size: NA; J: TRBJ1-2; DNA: TGTGCCAGTCGACAGGGCCTAAACTATGGCTACACCTTC; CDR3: CASRQGLNYGYTF
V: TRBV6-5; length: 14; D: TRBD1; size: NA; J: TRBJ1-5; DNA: TGTGCCAGCAGGGAGACAGGGAAAGTACAGCCCCAGCATTTT; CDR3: CASRETGKVQPQHF
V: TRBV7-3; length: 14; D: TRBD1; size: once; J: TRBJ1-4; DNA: TGTGCCAGCAGCGAGAAGGACAGGGCGGAAAAACTGTTTTTT; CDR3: CASSEKDRAEKLFF
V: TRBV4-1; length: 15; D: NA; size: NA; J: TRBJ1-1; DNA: TGCGCCAGCAGTCAAGACGAGAATCTGAACACTGAAGCTTTCTTT; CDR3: CASSQDENLNTEAFF
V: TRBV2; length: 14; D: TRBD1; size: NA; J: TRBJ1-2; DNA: TGTGCCAGCACCAACCGGGACAGACCCTATGGCTACACCTTC; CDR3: CASTNRDRPYGYTF
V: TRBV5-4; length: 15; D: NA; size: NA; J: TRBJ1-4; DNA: TGTGCCAGCAGCTTGGGTGGAGAAGCTAATGAAAAACTGTTTTTT; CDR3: CASSLGGEANEKLFF
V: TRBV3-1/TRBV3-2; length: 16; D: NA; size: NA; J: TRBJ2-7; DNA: TGTGCCAGCAGCCAAGATGGGCAGGGGGGAAACTACGAGCAGTACTTC; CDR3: CASSQDGQGGNYEQYF
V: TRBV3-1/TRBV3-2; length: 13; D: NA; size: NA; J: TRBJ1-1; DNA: TGTGCCAGCAGCCGCCGACAGGACACTGAAGCTTTCTTT; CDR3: CASSRRQDTEAFF
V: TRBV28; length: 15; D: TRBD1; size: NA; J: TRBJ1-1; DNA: TGTGCCAGCAGTTCGACAGGGGTTATGAACACTGAAGCTTTCTTT; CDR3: CASSSTGVMNTEAFF
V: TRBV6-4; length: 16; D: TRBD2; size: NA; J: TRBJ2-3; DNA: TGTGCCAGCAGTGACTCGACTAGCGGGGGAACAGATACGCAGTATTTT; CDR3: CASSDSTSGGTDTQYF
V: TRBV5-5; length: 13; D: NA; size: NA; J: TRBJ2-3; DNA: TGTGCCAGCAGCTTGGGCACAGGGGATACGCAGTATTTT; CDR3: CASSLGTGDTQYF
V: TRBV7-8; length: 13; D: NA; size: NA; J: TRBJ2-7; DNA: TGTGCCAGCAGCCCCCAGGGAAACTACGAGCAGTGCTTC; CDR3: CASSPQGNYEQCF
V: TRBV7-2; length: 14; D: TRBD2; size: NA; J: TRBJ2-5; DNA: TGTGCCAGCAGCTCCAATTGGGCGGGGGGTGCCCAGTACTTC; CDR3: CASSSNWAGGAQYF
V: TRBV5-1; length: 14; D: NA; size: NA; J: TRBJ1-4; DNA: TGCGCCAGCAGCTTGGACGGTCTTAATGAAAAACTGTTTTTT; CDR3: CASSLDGLNEKLFF
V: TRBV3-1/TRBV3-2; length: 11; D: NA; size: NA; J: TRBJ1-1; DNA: TGTGCCAGCAGCCAGAAACGGGAAGCTTTCTTT; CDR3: CASSQKREAFF
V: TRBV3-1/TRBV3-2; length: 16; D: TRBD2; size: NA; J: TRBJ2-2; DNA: TGTGCCAGCAGCCCCGGGGGGGTCTCGTACACCGGGGAGCTGTTTTTT; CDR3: CASSPGGVSYTGELFF
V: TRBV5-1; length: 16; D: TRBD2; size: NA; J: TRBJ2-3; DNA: TGCGCCAGCAGCTTGGATCTAGCGGGGCTCACAGATACGCAGTATTTT; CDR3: CASSLDLAGLTDTQYF
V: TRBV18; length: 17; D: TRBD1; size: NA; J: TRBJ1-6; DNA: TGTGCCAGCTCACCTCGGACAGGGGGTAGTCAAAATTCACCCCTCCACTTT; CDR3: CASSPRTGGSQNSPLHF
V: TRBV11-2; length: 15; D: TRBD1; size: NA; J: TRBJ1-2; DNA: TGTGCCAGCAGCTTAGTCCCAGGGGGGAACTATGGCTACACCTTC; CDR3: CASSLVPGGNYGYTF
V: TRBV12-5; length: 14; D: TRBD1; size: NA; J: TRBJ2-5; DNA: TGTGCTAGTGGTTACGGGACAGGGAGCGAGACCCAGTACTTC; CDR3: CASGYGTGSETQYF
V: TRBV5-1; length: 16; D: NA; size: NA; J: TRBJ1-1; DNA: TGCGCCAGCAGCTCGGCGGGCCTCTGGACGAGCACTGAAGCTTTCTTT; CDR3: CASSSAGLWTSTEAFF
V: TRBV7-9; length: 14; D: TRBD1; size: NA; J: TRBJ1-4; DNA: TGTGCCAGCAGCTCGGGACAGGACTCCGAAAAACTGTTTTTT; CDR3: CASSSGQDSEKLFF
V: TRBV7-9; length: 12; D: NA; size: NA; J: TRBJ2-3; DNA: TGTGCCAGCAGCTCACAAGAAGATACGCAGTATTTT; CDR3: CASSSQEDTQYF